A single sample is the source of the 4 T cell receptor beta chains below, sequenced in a study of blood T cells in healthy people across ages. A second PCR, run for 7 to 11 cycles, used a sample-barcoded 5' primer plus a J-beta primer mix. TCRdb re-derived calls from the 5' RACE reads in MiXCR, one entry per CDR3 protein. The data show hundreds of thousands of distinct CDR3 sequences, roughly 30% seen once. The material sequenced was blood. These receptors originate from a woman of 80 years or more in good health.

At least ten counts were recorded for this clonotype. The gene calls are TRBV3-1 and TRBJ1-2; TRBD1 is a possible D gene (5 bases). With 4 bases removed from V and 5 bases from J, the gap between germline ends came to 20 bases. CDR1 is LGHDT and CDR2 is YNNKEL in the germline V gene (reference sequence). The CDR3 runs 16 residues. CDR3 region: CASSRRSTGTRYGYTF. CDR3 coding DNA: TGTGCCAGCAGCCGTCGAAGTACCGGGACTAGGTATGGCTACACCTTC.

In regard to this clonotype: A much larger clone lies a single base off, so this may be a read error. The chain carries TRBV2 and TRBJ2-5; TRBD1 matches 7 bases. There are 15 residues in the CDR3. After removal of 2 bases from V and 11 bases from J, the junction contained 14 bases not matched to a gene. Germline loops: CDR1 SNHLY, CDR2 FYNNEI. The CDR3 DNA follows: TGTGCCAGCAGTGAATGGCCAGGGGGTACCAATGAGCAGTACTTC. Protein sequence: CASSEWPGGTNEQYF.

This clonotype was counted many times. The V call is TRBV4-2, the J call TRBJ1-2; D is perhaps TRBD1 (6 bases). CDR1 and CDR2 (germline): LGHNA, YNFKEQ. The CDR3 is 15 amino acids. V was clipped by 0 bases and J by 6 bases, with 14 bases between them. The CDR3 region is CASSQDSQGLDGYTF. CDR3 in DNA: TGTGCCAGCAGCCAAGATTCGCAGGGGCTGGATGGCTACACCTTC.

In its sample, this clonotype was seen many times. The gene calls are TRBV20-1 and TRBJ1-5; D gene unclear. Germline V gene lookup returns CDR1 DFQATT and CDR2 SNEGSKA (reference sequence). The CDR3 extends over 14 amino acids. Trimming stripped 3 bases from V and 3 bases from J, with 12 bases between. CDR3 DNA sequence: TGCAGTGCTAGGAGTCCAGGCAACAATCAGCCCCAGCATTTT. It encodes CSARSPGNNQPQHF.